Listed here is a single T cell receptor (beta chain). The sample is drawn from a study of blood T cell repertoires in COVID-19. Clones were sequenced by immunoSEQ multiplex PCR, and TCRdb holds only the in-frame ones, with some missing. The table lists fewer than 500,000 clones, about 90% of them singletons. The V and J ends lost 6 bases and 8 bases, in that order; junction bases with no gene match: 4. This CDR3 comprises 12 residues. The V gene's germline CDR1 is SGHNT and CDR2 YYREEE (reference sequence). Sequencing was done on a sample of PBMCs or T cells enriched from blood (not recorded which). This chain joins TRBV5-4 and TRBJ1-2; the match to TRBD1 covers 10 bases. The receptor's source is a woman aged 18-29 years who had recovered from COVID-19. DNA for the CDR3: TGTGCCAGCACCGGGACAGGGGAAGGCTACACCTTC. Translation: CASTGTGEGYTF.